The sample holds many counts of the clone carrying this TCR beta chain. What it binds is unknown. V shed 4 bases and J shed 5 bases, with 17 bases lying between them. The CDR3 consists of 16 residues. The V gene's germline CDR1 is MNHNS and CDR2 SASEGT. The data originate from a study of T cells in Graves' hyperthyroidism and ophthalmopathy. Findings and limits, study-wide: Most expanded thyroid clonotypes above 0.001 also appeared in blood.

Stable Graves' hyperthyroidism meant no ophthalmopathy progression within 18 months. Patients aged 18 to 65 had newly diagnosed hyperthyroidism lasting under 2 months. The authors obtained PBMCs from more than 9.5 ml of fresh peripheral blood. Researchers amplified the TCR beta CDR3 regions from RNA transcripts. First-round RT-PCR targeting the TCR CDR3 was performed with the HTBI primer set. TCRdb itself ran the multiplex PCR reads through MiXCR, one entry per CDR3 protein. The table has about 350,000 distinct CDR3 sequences, approximately 14% seen once. This chain joins TRBV6-1 and TRBJ2-2; D is unresolved. This TCR derives from a woman in her twenties or thirties with Graves' hyperthyroidism. The sequencing sample was made of blood. CDR3: CASSVHTITATGELFF. As DNA, the CDR3 is TGTGCCAGCAGTGTTCATACCATCACGGCTACCGGGGAGCTGTTTTTT.